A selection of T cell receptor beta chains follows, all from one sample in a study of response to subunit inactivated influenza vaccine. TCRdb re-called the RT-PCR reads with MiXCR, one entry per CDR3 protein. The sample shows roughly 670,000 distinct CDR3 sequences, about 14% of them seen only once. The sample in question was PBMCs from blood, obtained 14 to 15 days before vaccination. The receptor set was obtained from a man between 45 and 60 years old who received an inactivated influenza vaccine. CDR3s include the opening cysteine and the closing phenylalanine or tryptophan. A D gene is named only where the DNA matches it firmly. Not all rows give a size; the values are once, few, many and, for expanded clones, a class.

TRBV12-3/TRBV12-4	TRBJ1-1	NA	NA	TGTGCCAGCAGTTTGAAGGTGGGCACTGAAGCTTTCTTT	CASSLKVGTEAFF
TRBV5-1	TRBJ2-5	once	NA	TGCGCCAGCAGCCTACTAAAAGGCGGGACGGGAGAGACCCAGTACTTC	CASSLLKGGTGETQYF
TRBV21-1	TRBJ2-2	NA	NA	TGTGCCCCCCACAGCGGGACGGCGAACACCGGGGAGCTGTTTTTT	CAPHSGTANTGELFF
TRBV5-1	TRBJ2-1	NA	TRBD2	TGCGCCAGCAGCTCGTTTAGCGGGAGTTCCTACAATGAGCAGTTCTTC	CASSSFSGSSYNEQFF
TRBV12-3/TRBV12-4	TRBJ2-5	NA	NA	TGTGCCAGCAGTGAGACCGGGACGATGAAAGAGACCCAGTACTTC	CASSETGTMKETQYF
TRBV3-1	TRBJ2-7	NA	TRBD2	TGTGCCAGCACCCGGGGGGGGGCGAGCTACGAGCAGTACTTC	CASTRGGASYEQYF
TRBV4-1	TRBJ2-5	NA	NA	TGCGCCAGCAGCCAAGAAGTCACCGTCGGGGAGACCCAGTACTTC	CASSQEVTVGETQYF
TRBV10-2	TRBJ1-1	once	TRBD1	TGCGCCAGCAACTGGGACAGGGGGAACACTGAAGCTTTCTTT	CASNWDRGNTEAFF
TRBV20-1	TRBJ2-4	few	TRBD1	TGCAGTGCTAGAGATCTTAGGGGGACAGGCTTAGCCAAAAACATTCAGTACTTC	CSARDLRGTGLAKNIQYF
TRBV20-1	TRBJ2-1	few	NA	TGCAGTGCTAGAGATTTCATGGGGGGAACCTCCTACAATGAGCAGTTCTTC	CSARDFMGGTSYNEQFF
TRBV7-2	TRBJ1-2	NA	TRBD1	TGTGCCAGCAGAACAGGGGGGTCTAACTATGGCTACACCTTC	CASRTGGSNYGYTF
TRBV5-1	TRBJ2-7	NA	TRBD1	TGCGCCAGCAGCTTCACCGGGACAGGGAATTCCTACGAGCAGTACTTC	CASSFTGTGNSYEQYF
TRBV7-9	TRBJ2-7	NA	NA	TGTGCCAGCAGCCGAGCCCAGGTTTACGAGCAGTACTTC	CASSRAQVYEQYF
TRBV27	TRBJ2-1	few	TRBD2	TGTGCCAGCAGTCCCGCCCCGGGACTAGCGGGAGCTCAGACTAATGAGCAGTTCTTC	CASSPAPGLAGAQTNEQFF
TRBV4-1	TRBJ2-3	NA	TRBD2	TGCGCCAGCAGCCAAGATAGTTGGGCTAGCGGGGTCACAGATACGCAGTATTTT	CASSQDSWASGVTDTQYF
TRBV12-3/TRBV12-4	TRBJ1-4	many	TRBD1	TGTGCCAGCAGTTCATGGACAGGTCCGAATGAAAAACTGTTTTTT	CASSSWTGPNEKLFF
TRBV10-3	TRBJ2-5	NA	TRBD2	TGTGCCACCTCGGGGGGGGTGGTAGAGACCCAGTACTTC	CATSGGVVETQYF
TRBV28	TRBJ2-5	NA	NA	TGTGCCAGCAGTTTGCCGGACAGTAATCAAGAGACCCAGTACTTC	CASSLPDSNQETQYF
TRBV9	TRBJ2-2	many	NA	TGTGCCAGCAGCGTATCCACGTGGGGCCCCGGGGAGCTGTTTTTT	CASSVSTWGPGELFF
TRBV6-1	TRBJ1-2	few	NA	TGTGCCAGCGGCCTTGGGGAGATCTCCGTCTATGGCTACACCTTC	CASGLGEISVYGYTF
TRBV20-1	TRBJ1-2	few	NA	TGCAGTGCTATCAGGGTGGGTTATGGCTACACCTTC	CSAIRVGYGYTF
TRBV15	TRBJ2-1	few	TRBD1	TGTGCCACCAGCAGATATGGGACAGGGTCCTACAATGAGCAGTTCTTC	CATSRYGTGSYNEQFF
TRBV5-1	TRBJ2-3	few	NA	TGCGCCAGCAGCTTGATCCCCCGACGGTTCGGTAGCACAGATACGCAGTATTTT	CASSLIPRRFGSTDTQYF
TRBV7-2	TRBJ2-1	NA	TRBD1	TGTGCCAGCAGCTTGACAGGGGGCGCTCGGTTCTTC	CASSLTGGARFF
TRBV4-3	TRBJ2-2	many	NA	TGCGCCAGCAGCCTTGAGTTAGGGTCGGACACCGGGGAGCTGTTTTTT	CASSLELGSDTGELFF
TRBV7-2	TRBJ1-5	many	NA	TGTGCCAGCAGCTTAGCGAGACCGGGGAGCAATCAGCCCCAGCATTTT	CASSLARPGSNQPQHF
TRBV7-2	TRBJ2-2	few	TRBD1	TGTGCCAGCAGCTCAATGGGACAGGGTCCCGGGGAGCTGTTTTTT	CASSSMGQGPGELFF
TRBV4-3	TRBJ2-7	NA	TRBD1	TGCGCCAGCAGCCGGGGGACAGTTGGGCTCTACGAGCAGTACTTC	CASSRGTVGLYEQYF
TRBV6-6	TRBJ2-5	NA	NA	TGTGCCAGCAGACGGGACGGCCAAGAGACCCAGTACTTC	CASRRDGQETQYF
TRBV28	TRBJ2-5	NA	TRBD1	TGTGCCAGCAGCTCTGGACAGGGGTCCACCTTTGAGACCCAGTACTTC	CASSSGQGSTFETQYF
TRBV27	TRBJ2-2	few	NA	TGTGCCAGCAGTTTATTGGGGCCGGGACTTCTCGGAATAAACACCGGGGAGCTGTTTTTT	CASSLLGPGLLGINTGELFF
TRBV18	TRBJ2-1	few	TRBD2	TGTGCCAGCTCACCCGGACTAGCGGCTACGAATGAGCAGTTCTTC	CASSPGLAATNEQFF
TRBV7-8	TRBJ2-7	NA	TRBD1	TGTGCCAGCAGCTTAGGGACAGGGGGGACCAACGAGCAGTACTTC	CASSLGTGGTNEQYF
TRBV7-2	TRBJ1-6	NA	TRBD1	TGTGCCAGCAGCGGCCGGGACAGCAATAATTCACCCCTCCACTTT	CASSGRDSNNSPLHF
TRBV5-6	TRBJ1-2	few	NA	TGTGCCAGCAGGGACGGATCCCGGATCTATGGCTACACCTTC	CASRDGSRIYGYTF
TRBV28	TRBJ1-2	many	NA	TGTGCCAGCAGTTCCCCACCTGGGTACTATGGCTACACCTTC	CASSSPPGYYGYTF
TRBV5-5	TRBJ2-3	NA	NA	TGTGCCAGCAGCTTGGAGGCGGGGATAGATACGCAGTATTTT	CASSLEAGIDTQYF
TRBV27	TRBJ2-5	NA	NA	TGTGCCAGCAGTTTATATCGCGCGTACGAGACCCAGTACTTC	CASSLYRAYETQYF
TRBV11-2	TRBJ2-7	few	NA	TGTGCCAGCAGCCATCGACAGCTCGGAGGCTCCTACGAGCAGTACTTC	CASSHRQLGGSYEQYF
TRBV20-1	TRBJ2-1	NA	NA	TGCAGTGCTAGTTCCAGCCTCTACAATGAGCAGTTCTTC	CSASSSLYNEQFF
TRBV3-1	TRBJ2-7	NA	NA	TGTGCCAGCAGCCAAGTGCTAGCCTACGAGCAGTACTTC	CASSQVLAYEQYF
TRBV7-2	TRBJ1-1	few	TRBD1	TGTGCCAGCAGCCCCAAAACAGGGGGGGGGATTAACACTGAAGCTTTCTTT	CASSPKTGGGINTEAFF
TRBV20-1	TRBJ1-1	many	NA	TGCAGTGCTCGGGGAACAGGGATGGGGACTGAAGCTTTCTTT	CSARGTGMGTEAFF
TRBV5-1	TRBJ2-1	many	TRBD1	TGCGCCAGCAGCCTGGCCGGGACAGGGATCAATGAGCAGTTCTTC	CASSLAGTGINEQFF
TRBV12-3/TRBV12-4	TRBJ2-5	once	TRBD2	TGTGCCAGCAGTCCCATAAGGGGACTAGCGGAGGAGACCCAGTACTTC	CASSPIRGLAEETQYF
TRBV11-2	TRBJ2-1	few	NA	TGTGCCAGCAGCGAAAGGGCCAGTCCTCTCTCGGATGAGCAGTTCTTC	CASSERASPLSDEQFF
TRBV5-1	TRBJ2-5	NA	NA	TGCGCCAGCAGCTTGGGAACACCTCAAGAGACCCAGTACTTC	CASSLGTPQETQYF
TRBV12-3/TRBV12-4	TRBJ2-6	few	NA	TGTGCCAGCATCAGCTCTGGGGCCAACGTCCTGACTTTC	CASISSGANVLTF
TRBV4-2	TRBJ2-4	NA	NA	TGTGCCAGCAGCCAAGATCGTTCGCGAGCCAAAAACATTCAGTACTTC	CASSQDRSRAKNIQYF
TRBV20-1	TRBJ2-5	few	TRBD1	TGCAGTGCTAACGGACAGGGTCAAGAGACCCAGTACTTC	CSANGQGQETQYF
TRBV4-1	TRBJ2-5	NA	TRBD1	TGCGCCAGCAGCCAAGATTTCCTGGACAGGCTTGTCCAAGAGACCCAGTACTTC	CASSQDFLDRLVQETQYF
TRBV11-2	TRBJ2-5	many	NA	TGTGCCAGCAGTTTGGGGGGGACAGAAATCCTGGAGACCCAGTACTTC	CASSLGGTEILETQYF
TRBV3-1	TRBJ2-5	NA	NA	TGTGCCAGCAGCCTCCATGTTGGGACCCAGTACTTC	CASSLHVGTQYF
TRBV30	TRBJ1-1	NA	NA	TGTGCCTGGAAGTTGACCACGAACACTGAAGCTTTCTTT	CAWKLTTNTEAFF
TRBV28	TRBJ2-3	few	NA	TGTGCCAGCAGTTTCTTCACGCCGGGTACAGATACGCAGTATTTT	CASSFFTPGTDTQYF
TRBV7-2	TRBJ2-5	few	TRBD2	TGTGCCAGCAGCATAACTAGCGGGAAAGAGACCCAGTACTTC	CASSITSGKETQYF
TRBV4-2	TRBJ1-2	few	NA	TGTGCCAGCAGCCAAGGCCCGACAGCTAACTATGGCTACACCTTC	CASSQGPTANYGYTF